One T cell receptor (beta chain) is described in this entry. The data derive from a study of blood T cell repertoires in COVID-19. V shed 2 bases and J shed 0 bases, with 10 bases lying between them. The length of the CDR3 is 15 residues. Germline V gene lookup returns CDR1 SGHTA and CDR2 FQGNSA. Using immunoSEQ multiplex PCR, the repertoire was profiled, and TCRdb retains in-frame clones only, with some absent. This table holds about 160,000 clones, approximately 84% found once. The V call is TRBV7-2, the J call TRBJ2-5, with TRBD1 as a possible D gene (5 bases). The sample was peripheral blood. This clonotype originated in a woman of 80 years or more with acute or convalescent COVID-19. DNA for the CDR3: TGTGCCAGCAGCTTAAGGGGCAGGTACCAAGAGACCCAGTACTTC. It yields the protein CASSLRGRYQETQYF.